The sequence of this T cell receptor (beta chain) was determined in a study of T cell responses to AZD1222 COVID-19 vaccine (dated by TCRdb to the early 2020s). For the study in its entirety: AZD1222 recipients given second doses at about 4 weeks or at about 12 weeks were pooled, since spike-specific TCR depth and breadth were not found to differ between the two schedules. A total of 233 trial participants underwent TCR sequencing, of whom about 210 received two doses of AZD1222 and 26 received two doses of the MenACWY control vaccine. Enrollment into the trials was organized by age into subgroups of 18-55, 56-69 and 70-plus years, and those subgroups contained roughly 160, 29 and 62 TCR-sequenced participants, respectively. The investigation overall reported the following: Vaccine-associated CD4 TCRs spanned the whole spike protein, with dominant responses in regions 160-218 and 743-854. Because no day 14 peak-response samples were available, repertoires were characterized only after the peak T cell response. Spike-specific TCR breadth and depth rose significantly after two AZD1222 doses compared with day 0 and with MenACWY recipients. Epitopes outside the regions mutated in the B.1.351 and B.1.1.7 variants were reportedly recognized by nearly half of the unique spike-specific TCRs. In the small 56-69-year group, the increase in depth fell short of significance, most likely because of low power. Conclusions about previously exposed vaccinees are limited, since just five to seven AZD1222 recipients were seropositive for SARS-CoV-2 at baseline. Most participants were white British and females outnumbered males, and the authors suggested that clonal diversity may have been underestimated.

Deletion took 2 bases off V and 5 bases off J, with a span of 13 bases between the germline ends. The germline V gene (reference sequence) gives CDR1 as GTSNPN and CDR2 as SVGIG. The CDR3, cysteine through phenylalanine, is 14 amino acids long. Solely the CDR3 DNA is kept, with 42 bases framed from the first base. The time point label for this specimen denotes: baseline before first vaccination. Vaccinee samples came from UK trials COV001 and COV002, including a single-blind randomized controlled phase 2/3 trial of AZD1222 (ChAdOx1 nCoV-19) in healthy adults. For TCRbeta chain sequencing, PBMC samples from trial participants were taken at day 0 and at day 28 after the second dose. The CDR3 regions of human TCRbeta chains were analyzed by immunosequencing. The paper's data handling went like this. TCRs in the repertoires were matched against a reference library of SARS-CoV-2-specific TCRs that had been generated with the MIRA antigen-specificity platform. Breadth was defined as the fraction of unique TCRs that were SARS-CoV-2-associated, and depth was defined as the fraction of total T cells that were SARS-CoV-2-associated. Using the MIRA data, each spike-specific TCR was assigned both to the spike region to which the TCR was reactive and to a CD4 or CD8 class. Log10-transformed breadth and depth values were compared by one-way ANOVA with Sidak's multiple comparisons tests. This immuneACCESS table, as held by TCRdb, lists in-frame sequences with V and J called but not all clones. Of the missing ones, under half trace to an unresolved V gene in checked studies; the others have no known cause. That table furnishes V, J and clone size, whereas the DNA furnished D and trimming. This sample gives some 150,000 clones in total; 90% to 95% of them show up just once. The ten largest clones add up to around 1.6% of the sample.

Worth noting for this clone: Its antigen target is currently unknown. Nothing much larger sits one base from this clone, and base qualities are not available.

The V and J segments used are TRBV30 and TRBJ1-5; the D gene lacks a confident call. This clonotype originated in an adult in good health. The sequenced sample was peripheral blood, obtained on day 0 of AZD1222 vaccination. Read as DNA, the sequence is TGTGCCTGGAGTCCTTCAAACGTGGATCAGCCCCAGCATTTT. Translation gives CAWSPSNVDQPQHF.